The entry that follows covers one T cell receptor (beta chain) sequence. CDR1 is MNHEY, CDR2 SVGAGI, per germline. The CDR3 has 14 residues. Trimming stripped 2 bases from V and 1 base from J, with 9 bases between. The record originates from a study of PD-L1 blockade in urothelial cancer. Background on the study: At 3 weeks (second dose) and 6 weeks after starting treatment, blood was analyzed.

Measured with immunoSEQ multiplex PCR; TCRdb has only the in-frame clones, and not every one. The sample shows around 86,000 clones, roughly 80% of them seen only once. Time point here: pretreatment peripheral blood. Anywhere from 1 to 8 samples came from each patient, spanning pretreatment and on-treatment. The source material was PBMCs, sampled around atezolizumab (anti-PD-L1) treatment. J is TRBJ2-7 and V is TRBV6-5; a possible D gene is TRBD2 (6 bases). The source is a man aged 35 to 55 with urothelial cancer. The CDR3 region has the DNA TGTGCCAGCAGTTACAGTCGGGGGTCCTACGAGCAGTACTTC. Protein: CASSYSRGSYEQYF.